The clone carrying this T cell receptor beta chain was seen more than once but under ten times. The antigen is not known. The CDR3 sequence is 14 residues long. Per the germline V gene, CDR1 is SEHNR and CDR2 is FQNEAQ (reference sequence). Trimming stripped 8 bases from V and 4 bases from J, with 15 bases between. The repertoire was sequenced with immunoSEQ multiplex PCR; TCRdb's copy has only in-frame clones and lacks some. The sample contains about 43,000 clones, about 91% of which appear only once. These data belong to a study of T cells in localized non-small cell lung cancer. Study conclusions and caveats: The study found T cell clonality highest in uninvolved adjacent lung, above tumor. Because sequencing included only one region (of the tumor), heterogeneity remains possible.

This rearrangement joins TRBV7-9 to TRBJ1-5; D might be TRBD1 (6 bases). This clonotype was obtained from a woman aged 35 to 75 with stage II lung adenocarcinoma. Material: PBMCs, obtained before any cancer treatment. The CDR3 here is CASAWGAGNQPQHF. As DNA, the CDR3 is TGTGCCAGCGCCTGGGGGGCGGGGAATCAGCCCCAGCATTTT. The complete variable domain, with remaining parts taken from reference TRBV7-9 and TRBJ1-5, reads DTGVSQNPRHKITKRGQNVTFRCDPISEHNRLYWYRQTLGQGPEFLTYFQNEAQLEKSRLLSDRFSAERPKGSFSTLEIQRTEQGDSAMYLCASAWGAGNQPQHFGDGTRLSIL.